This passage covers 21 T cell receptor beta chains from one sample sequenced in a study of CD8 T cells in Susac syndrome. RNA totalling about 0.5 to 1 ug underwent reverse transcription with random hexamers. TCRdb processed the immunoSEQ multiplex PCR reads anew with MiXCR; each CDR3 protein has one entry. The data contain 84,000 or so distinct CDR3 sequences, roughly 94% of them singletons. The sample consisted of CD8+ T cells from PBMCs. All receptors come from a human donor with Susac syndrome.

This clonotype has a handful of counts. The chain couples TRBV4-3 to TRBJ2-7; D remains unclear. The V end lost 8 bases, the J end lost 1 base, and 6 bases lay between the germline ends. Germline lookup yields CDR1 LGHNA and CDR2 YSLEER. This CDR3 is 11 amino acids long. The CDR3, as DNA: TGCGCCAGCGGGGATTCCTACGAGCAGTACTTC. Translating gives CASGDSYEQYF.

This clonotype appeared a single time. The rearrangement joins TRBV30 to TRBJ2-1, with D tentatively TRBD2 (5 bases). Germline CDR1 reads GTSNPN; CDR2 reads SVGIG (reference sequence). V dropped 7 bases and J dropped 6 bases, with 25 bases sitting between them. The CDR3 loop spans 16 amino acids. The CDR3 loop is CASDWAHTARRNEQFF. The CDR3 nucleotides are TGTGCCTCGGACTGGGCTCACACGGCTCGACGCAATGAGCAGTTCTTC.

The rearrangement links TRBV5-6 to TRBJ2-5; 8 positions match TRBD2. The length of the CDR3 is 16 residues. Germline V gene sequence: CDR1 SGHDT, CDR2 YYEEEE. The trim removed 0 bases at V and 5 bases at J, leaving 9 bases unmatched. This CDR3 is CASSLGTAGDPETQYF. The DNA for the CDR3 is TGTGCCAGCAGCTTGGGCACAGCGGGAGATCCGGAGACCCAGTACTTC. The full variable domain, completed using reference TRBV5-6 and TRBJ2-5, is DAGVTQSPTHLIKTRGQQVTLRCSPKSGHDTVSWYQQALGQGPQFIFQYYEEEERQRGNFPDRFSGHQFPNYSSELNVNALLLGDSALYLCASSLGTAGDPETQYFGPGTRLLVL.

The chain has TRBV6-5 and TRBJ2-3, with D perhaps matching TRBD1 (5 bases). CDR3 size: 12 residues. Germline CDR1 MNHEY, CDR2 SVGAGI. V dropped 8 bases and J dropped 4 bases, with 10 bases sitting between them. CDR3 region: CASQGPADTQYF. As DNA, the CDR3 is TGTGCCAGCCAGGGCCCGGCAGATACGCAGTATTTT.

Only one count was recorded for this clonotype. The gene calls are TRBV7-8 and TRBJ2-7; the match to TRBD2 covers 10 bases. The germline CDR1 and CDR2 sequences are SGHVS and FQNEAQ. There are 18 residues in the CDR3. V shed 2 bases, J shed 2 bases, and the junction held 12 bases outside the gene matches. In DNA, the CDR3 is TGTGCCAGCAGCTTAACACCTTTTGCTAGCGGGAGCCCCTACGAGCAGTACTTC. Protein: CASSLTPFASGSPYEQYF.

The chain combines TRBV7-8 with TRBJ2-7, with TRBD1 as a possible D gene (6 bases). CDR3 size: 14 residues. Trimming cost V 5 bases and J 2 bases, with 13 bases left between them. Per the germline V gene, CDR1 is SGHVS and CDR2 is FQNEAQ. The CDR3 region is CASSPPGAPYEQYF. CDR3 DNA sequence: TGTGCCAGCAGCCCCCCAGGGGCACCCTACGAGCAGTACTTC. The whole variable domain, remainder taken from reference TRBV7-8 and TRBJ2-7, is GAGVSQSPRYKVAKRGQDVALRCDPISGHVSLFWYQQALGQGPEFLTYFQNEAQLDKSGLPSDRFFAERPEGSVSTLKIQRTQQEDSAVYLCASSPPGAPYEQYFGPGTRLTVT.

The rearrangement uses TRBV20-1 and TRBJ2-1; TRBD2 agrees at 10 bases. Germline CDR1 is DFQATT and CDR2 is SNEGSKA (reference sequence). The CDR3 length is 15 residues. DNA for the CDR3: TGCAGCCCTCCCCCCCTAGCGGGAGATTCGGGTGAGCAGTTCTTC. Its protein is CSPPPLAGDSGEQFF.

The V and J genes are TRBV20-1 and TRBJ2-3, with D possibly TRBD1 on 6 matching bases. The CDR3 length is 15 residues. Between the trimmed V and J ends, which lost 4 bases and 3 bases, there was a span of 17 bases. CDR1 is DFQATT, CDR2 SNEGSKA, per germline (reference sequence). CDR3 protein: CSANRDTQGTDTQYF. For the CDR3, the DNA is TGCAGTGCTAACCGGGACACCCAAGGGACAGATACGCAGTATTTT.

The chain is built from TRBV4-1 and TRBJ1-2; D is unclear. The germline gives CDR1 MGHRA, CDR2 YSYEKL. V lost 1 base and J lost 0, with 9 bases in between. The CDR3 totals 15 residues. Written as DNA, the CDR3 is TGCGCCAGCAGCCAAGGTATAACGGCTAACTATGGCTACACCTTC. This encodes CASSQGITANYGYTF.

The chain couples TRBV9 to TRBJ1-2; the match to TRBD1 covers 8 bases. With 3 bases clipped from V and 1 base from J, the junction kept 5 bases outside the gene matches. The CDR3 has 15 amino acids. Germline CDR1 is SGDLS and CDR2 is YYNGEE. The CDR3 here is CASSARTGINYGYTF. CDR3 coding DNA: TGTGCCAGCAGCGCCCGGACAGGGATTAACTATGGCTACACCTTC.

The sample holds one count of this clonotype. This chain connects TRBV25-1 to TRBJ1-1, with D perhaps TRBD1 (5 bases). Per germline, CDR1 MGHDK and CDR2 SYGVNS. V was cut by 7 bases and J by 11 bases, with 14 bases left in between. This CDR3 comprises 11 residues. CDR3 loop: CASNSGIRAFF. As DNA, the CDR3 is TGTGCCAGCAACTCAGGGATCAGGGCTTTCTTT. The full variable domain, completed using reference TRBV25-1 and TRBJ1-1, is EADIYQTPRYLVIGTGKKITLECSQTMGHDKMYWYQQDPGMELHLIHYSYGVNSTEKGDLSSESTVSRIRTEHFPLTLESARPSHTSQYLCASNSGIRAFFGQGTRLTVV.

In DNA form, the CDR3 reads TGCGCCAGCAGCCAAGATGGGATGACTGCTTTCTTT. As protein: CASSQDGMTAFF. The chain employs TRBV4-1 and TRBJ1-1; no definite D call. V lost 0 bases and J 11 bases, leaving 10 bases between the germline ends. The germline V gene encodes CDR1 MGHRA and CDR2 YSYEKL. The CDR3 runs to 12 residues.

The chain employs TRBV7-9 and TRBJ2-1; D possibly uses TRBD1 or TRBD2 (8 bases each). Trimming removed 4 bases from V and 6 bases from J, with 22 bases in between. This CDR3 region has 17 residues. Germline-derived CDR1 and CDR2 are SEHNR and FQNEAQ (reference sequence). CDR3 in amino acids: CASSSNRGGTSFNEQFF. In DNA, the CDR3 is TGTGCCAGCAGCTCTAACAGGGGGGGGACTAGTTTCAATGAGCAGTTCTTC. The full variable domain, with the rest looked up from reference TRBV7-9 and TRBJ2-1, is DTGVSQNPRHKITKRGQNVTFRCDPISEHNRLYWYRQTLGQGPEFLTYFQNEAQLEKSRLLSDRFSAERPKGSFSTLEIQRTEQGDSAMYLCASSSNRGGTSFNEQFFGPGTRLTVL.

J is TRBJ1-2 and V is TRBV9; D perhaps matches TRBD1 (6 bases). Germline CDR1 is SGDLS and CDR2 is YYNGEE. V was cut by 4 bases and J by 2 bases, with 18 bases left in between. The CDR3 is 16 residues long. CDR3 nucleotide sequence: TGTGCCAGCAGCCCTAGCCTCGTGGGGGCAAACTATGGCTACACCTTC. Its protein product is CASSPSLVGANYGYTF.

The chain employs TRBV12-3 or TRBV12-4 and TRBJ2-3; perhaps TRBD2 as D (5 bases). CDR3 length: 14 residues. Trimming removed 2 bases at V and 6 bases at J, with 12 bases between. This CDR3 reads CASSLTLAPDTQYF. The CDR3 bases are TGTGCCAGCAGTTTAACGCTAGCTCCCGATACGCAGTATTTT.

This clonotype was detected once. This sequence joins TRBV13 and TRBJ2-3, with 8 bases fitting TRBD2. The CDR3 spans 15 residues. Trimming at V came to 4 bases and at J to 0 bases, leaving 3 bases not matched to a gene. CDR1 and CDR2 from the germline V gene are PRHDT and FYEKMQ (reference sequence). CDR3 sequence: CASSYVAGSTDTQYF. CDR3 DNA: TGTGCCAGCAGCTACGTAGCGGGGAGCACAGATACGCAGTATTTT.

The chain couples TRBV2 to TRBJ2-1; TRBD1 might be the D (6 bases). V dropped 8 bases and J dropped 5 bases, with 16 bases sitting between them. This CDR3 spans 14 amino acids. CDR1 is SNHLY, CDR2 FYNNEI, per germline. CDR3 sequence reads: CASAWQGIDNEQFF. The CDR3 DNA reads TGTGCCAGCGCCTGGCAGGGGATTGACAATGAGCAGTTCTTC.

J is TRBJ2-1 and V is TRBV29-1; TRBD2 matches at 10 bases. Germline V gene sequence: CDR1 SQVTM, CDR2 ANQGSEA. CDR3 size: 19 residues. J was trimmed by 0 bases and V by 0 bases; bases with no gene match: 11. Here the CDR3 DNA reads TGCAGCGTTGAAGATCTGGAACTAGCGGGACAATTCTCCTACAATGAGCAGTTCTTC. Translating it yields CSVEDLELAGQFSYNEQFF.

DNA for the CDR3: TGCGCCAGCAGCCAGGGTAATGAGCTGTTTTTT. It specifies CASSQGNELFF. The chain joins TRBV4-1 to TRBJ2-2; D not resolved. Per germline, CDR1 MGHRA and CDR2 YSYEKL. V dropped 3 bases and J dropped 11 bases, with 7 bases sitting between them. This CDR3 has 11 residues.

The rearrangement uses TRBV20-1 and TRBJ2-2; perhaps TRBD2 as D (6 bases). Germline values: CDR1 DFQATT, CDR2 SNEGSKA (reference sequence). This CDR3 contains 15 residues. The V end lost 6 bases, the J end lost 6 bases, and 20 bases lay between the germline ends. DNA of the CDR3: TGCAGTGCGACCACTAGCAATCATGAGGCCGGGGAGCTGTTTTTT. Protein product: CSATTSNHEAGELFF.

This chain connects TRBV7-3 to TRBJ2-3, with D perhaps given as TRBD1 or TRBD2 (5 bases each). V was clipped by 6 bases and J by 6 bases, with 13 bases between them. The germline V gene has CDR1 SGHTA and CDR2 FQGTGA. This CDR3 contains 13 residues. The CDR3 loop reads CASSSTGTDTQYF. In DNA form, the CDR3 reads TGTGCCAGCAGTTCGACGGGGACCGATACGCAGTATTTT.